Listed below are T cell receptor beta chains from one sample, sequenced in a study of Graves' ophthalmopathy and Graves' hyperthyroidism. One entry per CDR3 protein results from TCRdb running MiXCR on the multiplex PCR reads. The data hold roughly 400,000 distinct CDR3 sequences, with about 17% observed a single time. The sample was peripheral blood. The receptors come from a woman between 18 and 30 years old with Graves' ophthalmopathy. CDR3s include the opening cysteine and the closing phenylalanine or tryptophan. D genes are given only for firm matches. A row's size may be missing; if present it is once, few, many or a size class.

>NA|TRBJ2-7|15|TRBV6-2/TRBV6-3|NA
CASRGAGGSSYEQYF
TGTGCCAGCCGAGGAGCGGGCGGAAGCTCCTACGAGCAGTACTTC
>NA|TRBJ1-1|15|TRBV7-9|many
CASIPGRILNTEAFF
TGTGCCAGCATACCGGGACGCATCCTTAACACTGAAGCTTTCTTT
>NA|TRBJ2-7|14|TRBV12-3/TRBV12-4|NA
CASSLNREFGEQYF
TGTGCCAGCAGTTTAAACAGGGAATTTGGCGAGCAGTACTTC
>TRBD1|TRBJ2-7|15|TRBV6-1|many
CASSPPGTGKDEQYF
TGTGCCAGCAGTCCTCCCGGGACAGGGAAGGACGAGCAGTACTTC
>TRBD1|TRBJ2-7|11|TRBV27|many
CASRDRDEQYF
TGTGCCAGCAGGGACAGGGACGAGCAGTACTTC
>TRBD1|TRBJ2-2|15|TRBV4-1|many
CASSQDDRATGELFF
TGCGCCAGCAGCCAAGATGACAGGGCCACCGGGGAGCTGTTTTTT
>TRBD2|TRBJ2-5|14|TRBV6-1|few
CASTLAGGSETQYF
TGTGCCAGCACACTAGCGGGAGGATCAGAGACCCAGTACTTC
>NA|TRBJ1-1|17|TRBV28|many
CASSLPQLRQGNTEAFF
TGTGCCAGCAGTTTACCGCAACTTAGGCAGGGGAACACTGAAGCTTTCTTT
>NA|TRBJ1-6|13|TRBV20-1|many
CSARVDRSSPLHF
TGCAGTGCTAGAGTTGATAGGAGTTCACCCCTCCACTTT
>NA|TRBJ1-6|16|TRBV6-2/TRBV6-3|many
CASRIGRGTYNSPLHF
TGTGCCAGCAGGATCGGCAGGGGAACCTATAATTCACCCCTCCACTTT
>TRBD1|TRBJ1-2|14|TRBV7-8|NA
CARSRDRSSYGYTF
TGTGCCAGGAGCCGGGACAGATCCTCTTATGGCTACACCTTC
>TRBD2|TRBJ2-5|15|TRBV6-2/TRBV6-3|few
CASSYGGGARETQYF
TGTGCCAGCAGTTACGGCGGGGGGGCGAGAGAGACCCAGTACTTC
>NA|TRBJ1-1|15|TRBV30|many
CAWSAASVTNTEAFF
TGTGCCTGGAGCGCCGCCTCGGTCACAAACACTGAAGCTTTCTTT
>NA|TRBJ1-3|14|TRBV28|many
CASSPGGLGNTIYF
TGTGCCAGCAGTCCGGGAGGGCTTGGAAACACCATATATTTT
>NA|TRBJ2-5|13|TRBV11-2|many
CASREASQETQYF
TGTGCCAGCAGGGAGGCCAGTCAAGAGACCCAGTACTTC
>NA|TRBJ2-5|15|TRBV12-3/TRBV12-4|many
CASSAPTGFQETQYF
TGTGCCAGCAGTGCCCCCACGGGGTTTCAAGAGACCCAGTACTTC
>TRBD1|TRBJ1-5|15|TRBV6-1|many
CASSAGDRGRQPQHF
TGTGCCAGCAGTGCTGGGGACAGGGGAAGGCAGCCCCAGCATTTT
>NA|TRBJ1-1|14|TRBV12-3/TRBV12-4|many
CASSTGTLDTEAFF
TGTGCCAGCAGTACCGGGACACTCGACACTGAAGCTTTCTTT
>NA|TRBJ1-2|13|TRBV28|many
CASSLQTSYGYTF
TGTGCCAGCAGTTTACAGACAAGTTATGGCTACACCTTC
>TRBD1|TRBJ2-2|17|TRBV28|many
CASRSNSGTANTGELFF
TGTGCCAGCAGATCAAACTCAGGGACAGCGAACACCGGGGAGCTGTTTTTT
>NA|TRBJ2-7|14|TRBV27|few
CASSLGLTNYEQYF
TGTGCCAGCAGTTTAGGGCTAACTAACTACGAGCAGTACTTC
>NA|TRBJ1-6|15|TRBV30|NA
CAWSVSGRGHSPLHF
TGTGCCTGGAGTGTATCGGGGCGAGGGCATTCACCCCTCCACTTT
>NA|TRBJ2-7|12|TRBV12-3/TRBV12-4|many
CASSSGGYEQYF
TGTGCCAGCAGTTCGGGTGGGTACGAGCAGTACTTC
>TRBD1|TRBJ2-7|13|TRBV20-1|many
CSASAGQGGEQYF
TGCAGTGCTAGTGCGGGACAGGGAGGCGAGCAGTACTTC
>TRBD1|TRBJ1-1|14|TRBV20-1|NA
CSANSGTANTEAFF
TGCAGTGCCAATTCCGGGACAGCGAACACTGAAGCTTTCTTT